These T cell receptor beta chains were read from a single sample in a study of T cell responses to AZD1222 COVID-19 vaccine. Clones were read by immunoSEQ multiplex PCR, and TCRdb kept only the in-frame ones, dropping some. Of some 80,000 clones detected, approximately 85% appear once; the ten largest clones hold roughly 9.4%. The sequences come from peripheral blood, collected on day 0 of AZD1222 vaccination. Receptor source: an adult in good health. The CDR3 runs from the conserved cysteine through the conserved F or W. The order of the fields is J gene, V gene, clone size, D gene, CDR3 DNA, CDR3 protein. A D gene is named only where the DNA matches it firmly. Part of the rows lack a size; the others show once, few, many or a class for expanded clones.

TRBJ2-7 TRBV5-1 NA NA TGCGCCAGCAGCGTGCAACAGAGTTCCTCCCCCTACGAGCAGTACTTC CASSVQQSSSPYEQYF
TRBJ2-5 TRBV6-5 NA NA TGTGCCAGCAGTTCTCCGGGCCTTTTGGAGACCCAGTACTTC CASSSPGLLETQYF
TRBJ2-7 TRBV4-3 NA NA TGCGCCAGCAGCCAAGTGGATCCCGGGACAGTCTTGGGGGGAGCTAAATCCTACGAGCAGTACTTC CASSQVDPGTVLGGAKSYEQYF
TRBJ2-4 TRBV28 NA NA TGTGCCAGCAGTTTATGGTCCGGGATCACCGAAAACATTCAGTACTTC CASSLWSGITENIQYF
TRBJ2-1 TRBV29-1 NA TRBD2 TGCAGCGTTGAAGGACTAGCGGGAGTCCCCAAGATAGGCTCCTACAATGAGCAGTTCTTC CSVEGLAGVPKIGSYNEQFF
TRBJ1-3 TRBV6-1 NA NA TGTGCCAGCAGTGAAGCGCGGGGGACACCCTCTGGAAACACCATATATTTT CASSEARGTPSGNTIYF
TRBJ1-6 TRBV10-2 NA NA TGCGCCAGCAGTGATATCCGTTTGTGGCAGGGATATAATTCACCCCTCCACTTT CASSDIRLWQGYNSPLHF
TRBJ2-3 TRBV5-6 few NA TGTGCCAGCAGCCCGGTGGGCAGGGGAAGATCAGATACGCAGTATTTT CASSPVGRGRSDTQYF
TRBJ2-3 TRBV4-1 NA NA TGCGCCAGCAGCCAAGGGACTAGCACAGATACGCAGTATTTT CASSQGTSTDTQYF
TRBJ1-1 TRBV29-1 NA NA TGCAGCGTTGAATCGGTGCCGGGACGGAACACTGAAGCTTTCTTT CSVESVPGRNTEAFF
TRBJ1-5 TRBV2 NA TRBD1 TGTGCCAGCAGTGAGACAGGGATGGGCAATCAGCCCCAGCATTTT CASSETGMGNQPQHF
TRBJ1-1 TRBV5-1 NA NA TGCGCCAGCAGGGCGGGGGATTACACTGAAGCTTTCTTT CASRAGDYTEAFF
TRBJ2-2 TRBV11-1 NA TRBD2 TGTGCCAGCAGCTATCTAGCGGGGGGGACCGGGGAGCTGTTTTTT CASSYLAGGTGELFF
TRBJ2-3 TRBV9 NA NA TGTGCCAGCAGCGTTCGGCCTCCTGTGGATACGCAGTATTTT CASSVRPPVDTQYF
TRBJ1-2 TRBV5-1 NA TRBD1 TGCGCCAGCAGAGAGGGCCCGACAGGGAGCTATGGCTACACCTTC CASREGPTGSYGYTF
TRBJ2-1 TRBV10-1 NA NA TGCGCCAGCAGTGAGTCGTTGGCAGGGGGTCGGCTAGCGGGCTCCAATGAGCAGTTCTTC CASSESLAGGRLAGSNEQFF
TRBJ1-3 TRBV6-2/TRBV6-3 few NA TGTGCCAGCAGTGGGGTCTCTGGAAACACCATATATTTT CASSGVSGNTIYF
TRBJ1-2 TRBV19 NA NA TGTGCCAGTAGAGATGAGGCCCTAGGAGCCTGGGTTTCTGGCTACACCTTC CASRDEALGAWVSGYTF
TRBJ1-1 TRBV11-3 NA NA TGTGCCAGCAGCTTAGCGAGTAGCACTGAAGCTTTCTTT CASSLASSTEAFF
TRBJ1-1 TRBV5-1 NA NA TGCGCCAGCGGGGGCTTTTTAGGAGGGGGCACTGAAGCTTTCTTT CASGGFLGGGTEAFF
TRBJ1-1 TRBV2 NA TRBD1 TGTGCCAGCAGTCGGGCAGGGGGGGATGGAACTGAAGCTTTCTTT CASSRAGGDGTEAFF
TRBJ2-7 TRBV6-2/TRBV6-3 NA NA TGTGCCAGCAGTTACTTAGAAGGTTCCTACGAGCAGTACTTC CASSYLEGSYEQYF
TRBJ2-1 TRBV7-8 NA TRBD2 TGTGCCAGCAGGGATAGCGGGGGTTCCTACAATGAGCAGTTCTTC CASRDSGGSYNEQFF
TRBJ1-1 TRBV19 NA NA TGTGCCGCCCACCGGGGGGGAATGAACACTGAAGCTTTCTTT CAAHRGGMNTEAFF
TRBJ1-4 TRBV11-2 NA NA TGTGCCAGCAGCTCAGACCTTAATGAAAAACTGTTTTTT CASSSDLNEKLFF
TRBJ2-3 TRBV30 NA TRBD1 TGTGCCTGGACCCCCGGGGGACAGGGGGCTCGTACGCAGTATTTT CAWTPGGQGARTQYF
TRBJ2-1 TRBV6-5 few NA TGTGCCAGCAGTTGGGGGTCGGTTTCCTACAATGAGCAGTTCTTC CASSWGSVSYNEQFF
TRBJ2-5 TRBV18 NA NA TGTGCCAGCTCACTTGAGGAGACCCAGTACTTC CASSLEETQYF
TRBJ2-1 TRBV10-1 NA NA TGCGCCAGCCGGCGGGACGGCTACAATGAGCAGTTCTTC CASRRDGYNEQFF
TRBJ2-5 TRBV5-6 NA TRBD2 TGTGCCAGCAGCTACGGGACTATCCAAGAGACCCAGTACTTC CASSYGTIQETQYF
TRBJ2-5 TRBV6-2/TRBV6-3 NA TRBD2 TGTGCCAGCAGCCCTGGGACTAGCGGGGGGTTCGAAGAGACCCAGTACTTC CASSPGTSGGFEETQYF
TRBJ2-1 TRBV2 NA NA TGTGCCAGCAGTGAAGCGCTCATTTCAGAGCAGTTCTTC CASSEALISEQFF
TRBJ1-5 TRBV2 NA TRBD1 TGTGCCAGCAGGACAGGGCTAAGCAATCAGCCCCAGCATTTT CASRTGLSNQPQHF
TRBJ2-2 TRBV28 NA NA TGTGCCAGCAGCAATCCTAAGAACACCGGGGAGCTGTTTTTT CASSNPKNTGELFF
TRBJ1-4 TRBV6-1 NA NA TGTGCCAGCAGCCTCACTTCAGGGTGGGAAAAACTGTTTTTT CASSLTSGWEKLFF
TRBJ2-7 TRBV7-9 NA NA TGTGCCAGCAGCTTAGGGGTGGCGCCGGGGGACGAGCAGTACTTC CASSLGVAPGDEQYF
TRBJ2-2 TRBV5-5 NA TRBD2 TGTGCCAGCAGCTTGAAACTAGCGGGGGGCGCGAACACCGGGGAGCTGTTTTTT CASSLKLAGGANTGELFF